One sample yielded the 29 T cell receptor beta chains listed below, sequenced in a study of blood T cell repertoires in COVID-19 (dated by TCRdb to about 2020). The receptor library was made with the immunoSEQ multiplex PCR assay. TCRdb's version of the immuneACCESS table is confined to in-frame rearrangements and falls short of the full clone set. An unresolved V gene accounts for under half of the shortfall where checked; the remainder is of unknown origin. A total of around 200,000 clones appear in this sample, around 80% of them only once. The top ten clones comprise roughly 1.2% of the sample. Sequencing was carried out using peripheral blood. The source of these receptors is a woman aged 25 to 39 with COVID-19, enrolled during active disease.

The V gene is TRBV6-6, the J gene TRBJ1-2; D is undetermined. The CDR3 has 11 residues. Germline CDR1 is MNHNY and CDR2 is SVGAGI (reference sequence). Trimming pared 2 bases from V and 10 bases from J, leaving 8 bases between. In DNA, the CDR3 is TGTGCCAGCAGTTACGCGGAGACCTACACCTTC. Protein sequence: CASSYAETYTF.

The rearrangement uses TRBV27 and TRBJ1-2; D call uncertain. Germline V gives CDR1 MNHEY, CDR2 SMNVEV (reference sequence). Deletions cut 5 bases from V and 0 bases from J, with 10 bases between. There are 14 residues in the CDR3. CDR3 residues: CASSHEGANYGYTF. For the CDR3, the DNA is TGTGCCAGCAGTCACGAGGGAGCTAACTATGGCTACACCTTC.

The V call is TRBV10-2, the J call TRBJ2-7, with 13 bases identical to TRBD2. The CDR3 consists of 17 residues. The ends lost 3 bases at V and 2 bases at J; junction bases unmatched: 7. CDR1 and CDR2 (germline): WSHSY, SAAADI. The CDR3 here is CASSEGGLAGPTYEQYF. The DNA of the CDR3 is TGCGCCAGCAGTGAAGGGGGACTAGCGGGACCCACCTACGAGCAGTACTTC.

This clone was seen more than once but under ten times. The chain has TRBV3-1 (or the pseudogene TRBV3-2) and TRBJ2-2, with 10 nucleotides matching TRBD1. Germline lookup yields CDR1 LGHDT and CDR2 YNNKEL (reference sequence). The CDR3 is 14 residues long. V gave up 5 bases and J gave up 6 bases; unmatched junction bases: 3. The CDR3 nucleotides are TGTGCCAGCAGCAAGACAGGGGGCCCCGGGGAGCTGTTTTTT. Protein: CASSKTGGPGELFF.

The V gene is TRBV5-1, the J gene TRBJ2-7; 9 bases align to TRBD1. The CDR3 loop spans 18 amino acids. Trimming took 4 bases from V and 2 from J; bases not matched to a gene: 16. CDR1 and CDR2 (germline): SGHRS, YFSETQ. CDR3 sequence: CASSPDRGLLSGTYEQYF. CDR3 sequence (DNA): TGCGCCAGCAGCCCGGACAGGGGTCTACTTTCGGGAACCTACGAGCAGTACTTC.

V is TRBV6-2 or TRBV6-3 and J is TRBJ2-1; 9 positions match TRBD2. With V trimmed by 2 bases and J by 6 bases, 17 bases remained unmatched. Germline V gives CDR1 MNHEY, CDR2 SVGEGT. The CDR3 runs to 19 residues. The CDR3 reads CASSYGGGRAGGPGNEQFF. CDR3 in DNA: TGTGCCAGCAGTTACGGGGGAGGTAGGGCGGGAGGGCCGGGCAATGAGCAGTTCTTC.

This chain uses TRBV7-9 with TRBJ1-1; TRBD1 might be the D (5 bases). CDR1 and CDR2 from the germline V gene are SEHNR and FQNEAQ (reference sequence). The V and J ends lost 5 bases and 6 bases respectively, with 16 bases between them. This CDR3 is 14 amino acids long. CDR3 region: CASSPDGRAPEAFF. DNA of the CDR3: TGTGCCAGCAGCCCAGATGGCAGGGCCCCTGAAGCTTTCTTT.

This chain joins TRBV19 and TRBJ2-1, with a tentative D call TRBD1 (5 bases). CDR1 is LNHDA, CDR2 SQIVND, per germline (reference sequence). This CDR3 region has 15 residues. Trimming removed 6 bases at V and 0 bases at J, with 12 bases between. The CDR3 spells CASRVDRSSYNEQFF. The DNA of the CDR3 is TGTGCCAGTAGGGTAGACAGAAGCTCCTACAATGAGCAGTTCTTC.

J is TRBJ1-1 and V is TRBV30; D is perhaps TRBD1 (6 bases). Deletions cut 4 bases from V and 0 bases from J, with 12 bases between. The CDR3 consists of 14 residues. Germline values: CDR1 GTSNPN, CDR2 SVGIG (reference sequence). The CDR3 DNA is TGTGCCTGGACCCAGGGGAACATGAACACTGAAGCTTTCTTT. Its translation: CAWTQGNMNTEAFF.

The J gene is TRBJ2-2, the V gene TRBV9, with TRBD2 identical over 8 bases. Germline-derived CDR1 and CDR2 are SGDLS and YYNGEE. V gave up 4 bases and J gave up 5 bases; unmatched junction bases: 10. The CDR3 has 16 amino acids. CDR3 bases: TGTGCCAGCAGCCCTAGGGGCGGGAGGAGAACCGGGGAGCTGTTTTTT. It encodes CASSPRGGRRTGELFF.

The chain combines TRBV7-2 with TRBJ1-1; the match to TRBD1 covers 9 bases. V was clipped by 6 bases and J by 1 base; unmatched bases: 6. Germline V gene data show CDR1 as SGHTA and CDR2 as FQGNSA. This CDR3 region has 15 residues. CDR3 loop: CASRRDRGSNTEAFF. The CDR3 DNA is TGTGCCAGCAGGAGAGACAGGGGGTCGAACACTGAAGCTTTCTTT.

The chain uses TRBV2 and TRBJ1-1; D remains unclear. In germline, CDR1 is SNHLY, CDR2 FYNNEI. The length of the CDR3 is 12 residues. V lost 6 bases and J lost 1, with 6 bases in between. This CDR3 is CASRERNTEAFF. CDR3 bases: TGTGCCAGCAGAGAACGGAACACTGAAGCTTTCTTT.

Comments on this clone: A much larger clone sits a single nucleotide away, making a read error possible. V usage is TRBV7-9 and J usage is TRBJ2-3; possible D gene TRBD2, 6 bases. CDR3 length: 13 residues. V was trimmed by 0 bases and J by 5 bases, leaving 6 bases between them. Germline V gene lookup returns CDR1 SEHNR and CDR2 FQNEAQ (reference sequence). The CDR3 sequence is CASSLAGGDTQYF. The CDR3 nucleotides are TGTGCCAGCAGCTTAGCGGGGGGAGATACGCAGTATTTT.

V gene TRBV6-5 combines with J gene TRBJ1-4; D remains unclear. Per germline, CDR1 MNHEY and CDR2 SVGAGI. V lost 7 bases and J lost 8, with 14 bases in between. CDR3 length: 13 amino acids. The CDR3, as DNA: TGTGCCAGCACCTCGCTGTCGGGAGAAAAACTGTTTTTT. Translating gives CASTSLSGEKLFF.

This clone was seen more than once but under ten times. The chain recombines TRBV11-3 with TRBJ1-1; tentatively, D is TRBD1 (5 bases). There are 12 residues in the CDR3. Trimming shortened V by 8 bases and J by 5 bases, and 12 bases separated the two germline ends. CDR1 and CDR2 (germline): SGHNT, YENEEA. The CDR3 sequence is CASPRAPTEAFF. CDR3 nucleotide sequence: TGTGCCAGCCCCAGGGCACCTACTGAAGCTTTCTTT.

The chain couples TRBV5-4 to TRBJ2-5, with 13 bases that match TRBD2. J gave up 5 bases and V 0 bases, and 4 bases lay outside the gene matches. The CDR3 sequence is 16 residues long. CDR1 and CDR2 from the germline V gene are SGHNT and YYREEE (reference sequence). The CDR3 here is CASSLGTSGSYETQYF. In nucleotides, the CDR3 is TGTGCCAGCAGCTTGGGGACTAGCGGGAGTTACGAGACCCAGTACTTC.

This clone appeared a few times. The chain is built from TRBV6-2 or TRBV6-3 and TRBJ1-5, with D tentatively TRBD1 (6 bases). Trimming removed 5 bases at V and 3 bases at J, with 14 bases between. Germline CDR1 is MNHEY and CDR2 is SVGEGT. CDR3 length: 15 amino acids. Here the CDR3 reads CASSRGDTHNQPQHF. For the CDR3, the DNA is TGTGCCAGCAGTCGAGGGGACACACACAATCAGCCCCAGCATTTT.

The chain employs TRBV6-6 and TRBJ1-5; 7 bases match TRBD1. The germline CDR1 and CDR2 sequences are MNHNY and SVGAGI (reference sequence). V shed 5 bases and J 11 bases; nucleotides not matched to a gene: 9. The CDR3 extends over 13 amino acids. The CDR3 nucleotides read TGTGCCAGCAGTATAGCACCGACAGGGTCCCAGCATTTT. Protein: CASSIAPTGSQHF.

This clone showed up just a few times. The chain employs TRBV7-9 and TRBJ1-4; the D gene is possibly TRBD1 (5 bases). Germline V gene data show CDR1 as SEHNR and CDR2 as FQNEAQ (reference sequence). The CDR3 has 12 amino acids. Trimming left V 8 bases short and J 6 bases short, with 10 bases between. The CDR3 region has the DNA TGTGCCAGCCAAATAGGGGATGAAAAACTGTTTTTT. Translated, it gives CASQIGDEKLFF. Variable domain in full (rest from reference TRBV7-9 and TRBJ1-4): DTGVSQNPRHKITKRGQNVTFRCDPISEHNRLYWYRQTLGQGPEFLTYFQNEAQLEKSRLLSDRFSAERPKGSFSTLEIQRTEQGDSAMYLCASQIGDEKLFFGSGTQLSVL.

CDR3 sequence: CASSHLTESPLHF. The CDR3 DNA reads TGTGCCAGCAGCCACCTGACAGAATCACCCCTCCACTTT. The V and J genes are TRBV3-1 (or the pseudogene TRBV3-2) and TRBJ1-6; D may be TRBD1 (5 bases). Trimming cost V 3 bases and J 10 bases, with 10 bases left between them. Germline CDR1 is LGHDT and CDR2 is YNNKEL (reference sequence). This CDR3 region has 13 residues.

The CDR3 reads CASTPPGGASGNTIYF. The CDR3 nucleotides read TGTGCCAGCACCCCCCCCGGCGGTGCGTCTGGAAACACCATATATTTT. This chain links TRBV9 with TRBJ1-3, with D unresolved. In germline, CDR1 is SGDLS, CDR2 YYNGEE. CDR3 length equals 16 residues. V was shortened by 6 bases and J by 1 base, with 17 bases between the two germline ends.

V usage is TRBV7-2 and J usage is TRBJ2-5; no reliable D call. Germline assignment: CDR1 SGHTA and CDR2 FQGNSA. Deletions cut 1 base from V and 2 bases from J, with 5 bases between. This CDR3 is 13 amino acids long. In DNA, the CDR3 is TGTGCCAGCAGCTTAGTTCCACAAGAGACCCAGTACTTC. Translation gives CASSLVPQETQYF. The complete variable domain, with remaining parts taken from reference TRBV7-2 and TRBJ2-5, reads GAGVSQSPSNKVTEKGKDVELRCDPISGHTALYWYRQSLGQGLEFLIYFQGNSAPDKSGLPSDRFSAERTGGSVSTLTIQRTQQEDSAVYLCASSLVPQETQYFGPGTRLLVL.

This clone was counted once. The chain couples TRBV18 to TRBJ2-1; perhaps TRBD2 as D (5 bases). This CDR3 has 14 residues. Between the trimmed V and J ends, which lost 4 bases and 8 bases, there was a span of 15 bases. Looked up from germline, CDR1 is KGHSH and CDR2 is LQKENI. CDR3 protein: CASSRGVRADEQFF. The CDR3 DNA follows: TGTGCCAGCTCACGTGGGGTAAGAGCGGATGAGCAGTTCTTC.

CDR3 DNA: TGTGCCAGCAGCTTAGCCTGGTCGCCGTCGAGATGGGGGGAGCTGTTTTTT. Amino acids: CASSLAWSPSRWGELFF. This chain links TRBV7-2 with TRBJ2-2; no clear D gene. The CDR3 is 17 residues long. Germline-derived CDR1 and CDR2 are SGHTA and FQGNSA. V gave up 0 bases and J gave up 8 bases, with 19 bases separating them.

The DNA for the CDR3 is TGTGCCAGCAGTTACGATCCTCGGGTCGGCGGGGAGCTGTTTTTT. Amino acid sequence: CASSYDPRVGGELFF. The J gene is TRBJ2-2, the V gene TRBV6-5; unclear D gene. Germline V gene sequence: CDR1 MNHEY, CDR2 SVGAGI. The germline V and J ends were trimmed by 2 bases and 7 bases, with 14 bases remaining between them. The CDR3 runs to 15 residues.

This clone was seen only once. In nucleotides, the CDR3 is TGCGCCAGCAGCGCGGGGGATTCCTACGAGCAGTACTTC. As protein: CASSAGDSYEQYF. J is TRBJ2-7 and V is TRBV5-1, with TRBD2 matching over 7 bases. V trimming: 4 bases; J trimming: 1 base; junction bases outside the gene matches: 2. Germline V lookup: CDR1 SGHRS, CDR2 YFSETQ. CDR3 length equals 13 residues.

The genes are TRBV6-2 or TRBV6-3 and TRBJ1-3, with TRBD1 as a possible D gene (5 bases). Germline V gene sequence: CDR1 MNHEY, CDR2 SVGEGT. Trimming pared 2 bases from V and 2 bases from J, leaving 10 bases between. This CDR3 is built from 15 residues. For the CDR3, the DNA is TGTGCCAGCAGTTACGCAGGGCGCCCTGGAAACACCATATATTTT. It translates to CASSYAGRPGNTIYF.

V usage is TRBV7-3 and J usage is TRBJ2-6, with D maybe TRBD2 (6 bases). Per germline, CDR1 SGHTA and CDR2 FQGTGA. The germline V and J ends were trimmed by 1 base and 3 bases, with 13 bases remaining between them. CDR3 length: 17 amino acids. CDR3 loop: CASSLIREAHGANVLTF. The CDR3 DNA follows: TGTGCCAGCAGCTTAATCAGGGAGGCGCATGGGGCCAACGTCCTGACTTTC.

The chain uses TRBV7-2 and TRBJ2-2, with a possible D match to TRBD1 (7 bases). CDR3 length equals 14 residues. V lost 1 base, J lost 12 bases, and 15 bases lay in between. The germline V gene has CDR1 SGHTA and CDR2 FQGNSA. For the CDR3, the DNA is TGTGCCAGCAGCTTAGGGGGGGACAGTCGGAAGCTGTTTTTT. This sequence encodes CASSLGGDSRKLFF.